The rows below give T cell receptor beta chains drawn from one sample of a study of blood T cell repertoires in COVID-19. Assay used: immunoSEQ multiplex PCR; TCRdb lists only in-frame clones, some missing. The sample has roughly 34,000 clones; about 80% are singletons. What was sequenced was peripheral blood. These receptors were obtained from a woman in her 70s with acute or convalescent COVID-19. Each CDR3 is given with its conserved first and last residue. A D gene is named only where the DNA matches it firmly. The size of a clone is reported for some rows only, either as once, few or many, or as a class for expanded clones.

abundance: -
v_gene: TRBV5-1
j_gene: TRBJ2-7
len: 13
d_gene: -
CDR3aa: CASSLQPYLEQYF
CDR3nt: TGCGCCAGCAGCTTACAGCCCTACCTCGAGCAGTACTTC

abundance: -
v_gene: TRBV12-3/TRBV12-4
j_gene: TRBJ1-2
len: 13
d_gene: -
CDR3aa: CASSFRRGGGYTF
CDR3nt: TGTGCCAGCAGTTTCCGCAGGGGTGGCGGCTACACCTTC

abundance: -
v_gene: TRBV7-9
j_gene: TRBJ1-1
len: 14
d_gene: -
CDR3aa: CASSSPGQNTEAFF
CDR3nt: TGTGCCAGCAGCTCCCCGGGACAGAACACTGAAGCTTTCTTT

abundance: few
v_gene: TRBV29-1
j_gene: TRBJ2-7
len: 15
d_gene: -
CDR3aa: CSVEGSPGDYYEQYF
CDR3nt: TGCAGCGTTGAAGGGTCGCCCGGAGATTACTACGAGCAGTACTTC

abundance: few
v_gene: TRBV3-1/TRBV3-2
j_gene: TRBJ2-1
len: 17
d_gene: TRBD2
CDR3aa: CASSPPRAWSSGNEQFF
CDR3nt: TGTGCCAGCAGCCCCCCAAGGGCGTGGTCTAGCGGGAATGAGCAGTTCTTC

abundance: -
v_gene: TRBV7-9
j_gene: TRBJ2-7
len: 16
d_gene: -
CDR3aa: CASSGDMGRGSYEQYF
CDR3nt: TGTGCCAGCAGCGGTGATATGGGGAGAGGCTCCTACGAGCAGTACTTC

abundance: -
v_gene: TRBV7-2
j_gene: TRBJ2-5
len: 18
d_gene: TRBD2
CDR3aa: CASSPGLAGGLTQETQYF
CDR3nt: TGTGCCAGCAGCCCCGGACTAGCGGGAGGGCTTACCCAGGAGACCCAGTACTTC

abundance: -
v_gene: TRBV9
j_gene: TRBJ2-6
len: 18
d_gene: TRBD2
CDR3aa: CASSVAEAGGTGANVLTF
CDR3nt: TGTGCCAGCAGCGTAGCAGAAGCGGGAGGAACTGGGGCCAACGTCCTGACTTTC

abundance: few
v_gene: TRBV7-7
j_gene: TRBJ1-1
len: 13
d_gene: TRBD1
CDR3aa: CASSFQQGTEAFF
CDR3nt: TGTGCCAGCAGCTTCCAACAGGGGACTGAAGCTTTCTTT

abundance: -
v_gene: TRBV29-1
j_gene: TRBJ2-1
len: 17
d_gene: TRBD2
CDR3aa: CSASPGLAGVRYNEQFF
CDR3nt: TGCAGCGCGTCACCGGGACTAGCGGGAGTTCGCTACAATGAGCAGTTCTTC

abundance: -
v_gene: TRBV29-1
j_gene: TRBJ1-1
len: 13
d_gene: TRBD1
CDR3aa: CSVSGGSNTEAFF
CDR3nt: TGCAGCGTGTCAGGGGGGTCGAACACTGAAGCTTTCTTT

abundance: -
v_gene: TRBV19
j_gene: TRBJ2-2
len: 17
d_gene: -
CDR3aa: CASSIEGRGTNTGELFF
CDR3nt: TGTGCCAGTAGTATCGAGGGTCGGGGGACGAACACCGGGGAGCTGTTTTTT

abundance: -
v_gene: TRBV12-3/TRBV12-4
j_gene: TRBJ1-1
len: 13
d_gene: -
CDR3aa: CASRYRSNTEAFF
CDR3nt: TGTGCCAGCAGGTACAGGTCGAACACTGAAGCTTTCTTT

abundance: once
v_gene: TRBV10-3
j_gene: TRBJ2-2
len: 17
d_gene: TRBD2
CDR3aa: CAINKASGGASTGELFF
CDR3nt: TGTGCCATCAATAAGGCTAGCGGGGGGGCAAGCACCGGGGAGCTGTTTTTT

abundance: -
v_gene: TRBV5-5
j_gene: TRBJ1-6
len: 17
d_gene: TRBD1
CDR3aa: CASSLGDREVRNSPLHF
CDR3nt: TGTGCCAGCAGCTTGGGGGACAGGGAAGTTCGGAATTCACCCCTCCACTTT

abundance: few
v_gene: TRBV6-1
j_gene: TRBJ2-3
len: 17
d_gene: TRBD1
CDR3aa: CASSEEVGGQGADTQYF
CDR3nt: TGTGCCAGCAGTGAAGAGGTTGGGGGACAGGGAGCCGATACGCAGTATTTT

abundance: few
v_gene: TRBV28
j_gene: TRBJ1-6
len: 15
d_gene: TRBD1
CDR3aa: CASSLRTGINSPLHF
CDR3nt: TGTGCCAGCAGCCTACGGACAGGGATTAATTCACCCCTCCACTTT

abundance: -
v_gene: TRBV27
j_gene: TRBJ1-4
len: 16
d_gene: TRBD1
CDR3aa: CASSSGQGKANEKLFF
CDR3nt: TGTGCCAGCAGCTCCGGACAGGGGAAGGCTAATGAAAAACTGTTTTTT

abundance: -
v_gene: TRBV19
j_gene: TRBJ2-1
len: 16
d_gene: TRBD2
CDR3aa: CASSISAGGTYNEQFF
CDR3nt: TGTGCCAGTAGTATCAGTGCGGGGGGCACCTACAATGAGCAGTTCTTC

abundance: -
v_gene: TRBV6-1
j_gene: TRBJ2-1
len: 15
d_gene: TRBD2
CDR3aa: CASSDGTSYYNEQFF
CDR3nt: TGTGCCAGCAGTGATGGGACTAGTTATTACAATGAGCAGTTCTTC

abundance: -
v_gene: TRBV6-6
j_gene: TRBJ2-7
len: 14
d_gene: -
CDR3aa: CASSRTGGVPEQYF
CDR3nt: TGTGCCAGCAGCAGGACAGGAGGGGTGCCCGAGCAGTACTTC

abundance: -
v_gene: TRBV29-1
j_gene: TRBJ2-7
len: 13
d_gene: TRBD2
CDR3aa: CSVSSGSSYEQYF
CDR3nt: TGCAGCGTTAGTAGCGGGAGCTCCTACGAGCAGTACTTC

abundance: -
v_gene: TRBV5-1
j_gene: TRBJ2-5
len: 16
d_gene: TRBD2
CDR3aa: CASSFTGGGAEETQYF
CDR3nt: TGCGCCAGCAGCTTCACGGGCGGGGGAGCCGAAGAGACCCAGTACTTC

abundance: -
v_gene: TRBV5-8
j_gene: TRBJ2-7
len: 14
d_gene: TRBD1
CDR3aa: CASNGYRGVEEQYF
CDR3nt: TGTGCCAGCAACGGTTACAGGGGGGTCGAGGAGCAGTACTTC

abundance: -
v_gene: TRBV7-9
j_gene: TRBJ2-1
len: 13
d_gene: -
CDR3aa: CASSLASYNEQFF
CDR3nt: TGTGCCAGCAGCTTAGCCAGCTACAATGAGCAGTTCTTC

abundance: -
v_gene: TRBV7-9
j_gene: TRBJ1-2
len: 13
d_gene: -
CDR3aa: CASSLVGGYGYTF
CDR3nt: TGTGCCAGCAGCTTAGTAGGGGGCTATGGCTACACCTTC

abundance: -
v_gene: TRBV5-1
j_gene: TRBJ2-1
len: 17
d_gene: TRBD2
CDR3aa: CASSLAGLAGKVNEQFF
CDR3nt: TGCGCCAGCAGCTTGGCCGGACTAGCGGGGAAGGTAAATGAGCAGTTCTTC

abundance: once
v_gene: TRBV7-2
j_gene: TRBJ2-2
len: 20
d_gene: -
CDR3aa: CASSSAGRDSLVSGTGELFF
CDR3nt: TGTGCCAGCAGCTCAGCAGGCCGGGACTCCTTGGTGAGCGGGACCGGGGAGCTGTTTTTT

abundance: once
v_gene: TRBV19
j_gene: TRBJ2-1
len: 16
d_gene: -
CDR3aa: CASSMDQIDRGNEQFF
CDR3nt: TGTGCCAGTAGTATGGATCAAATAGATAGGGGCAATGAGCAGTTCTTC

abundance: -
v_gene: TRBV28
j_gene: TRBJ2-1
len: 16
d_gene: TRBD2
CDR3aa: CASSPNSGSSYNEQFF
CDR3nt: TGTGCCAGCAGCCCCAACAGCGGGAGCTCCTACAATGAGCAGTTCTTC

abundance: once
v_gene: TRBV6-2/TRBV6-3
j_gene: TRBJ2-7
len: 16
d_gene: TRBD2
CDR3aa: CASSLTPTGGFNEQYF
CDR3nt: TGTGCCAGCAGTTTGACCCCGACGGGGGGGTTTAACGAGCAGTACTTC